These 2 T cell receptor beta chains came from one sample sequenced in a study of OX40 agonist ivuxolimab in advanced cancers. The method was immunoSEQ multiplex PCR; TCRdb's version includes in-frame clones alone and lacks a portion of them. The table includes 60,000 or so clones, around 87% detected once. This specimen was CD4+ or CD8+ T cells sorted from blood, taken in a trial of the OX40 agonist ivuxolimab. The origin of the receptors is an adult with an advanced solid tumor such as melanoma, head and neck, liver or kidney cancer.

This clone is medium-sized (0.01 to 0.1%) within its sample. The rearrangement uses TRBV6-1 and TRBJ2-7, with 12 bases matching TRBD1. Germline CDR1 is MNHNS and CDR2 is SASEGT. The length of the CDR3 is 16 residues. The V segment lost 2 bases and the J segment 4 bases; nucleotides outside the gene matches: 6. The CDR3 is CASSERGGQGAYEQYF. The DNA of the CDR3 is TGTGCCAGCAGTGAAAGGGGGGGACAGGGGGCTTACGAGCAGTACTTC.

J is TRBJ2-1 and V is TRBV18; TRBD2 agrees at 7 bases. Losses at the gene ends were 0 bases for V and 7 bases for J; bases not matched to a gene: 3. Per the germline V gene, CDR1 is KGHSH and CDR2 is LQKENI. CDR3 length: 14 residues. The CDR3 nucleotides are TGTGCCAGCTCACCACCCGGGGGGACGAATGAGCAGTTCTTC. Its translation: CASSPPGGTNEQFF.